This TCR beta chain was identified in a study of cytomegalovirus exposure and HLA in healthy donors. General observations from the study: Cytomegalovirus-associated TCR beta chains were listed, numbering 164. Sequencing had likely introduced a cluster of highly shared sequence variants as an artifact. Published work reported that the classifier diagnosed cytomegalovirus status with high specificity and sensitivity.

Primers included in the PCR were 60 Vbeta and 13 Jbeta primers. Method: immunoSEQ multiplex PCR; TCRdb's copy keeps in-frame clones and lacks some. The table lists 200,000 to 250,000 clones, over 65% of them singletons. The CDR3 consists of 15 residues. V lost 6 bases and J lost 4, with 18 bases in between. The germline V gene encodes CDR1 MDHEN and CDR2 SYDVKM. Comments on this clone: Its antigen remains unknown.

V usage is TRBV28 and J usage is TRBJ1-1; tentative D call: TRBD1 (6 bases). Input material: PBMCs. This TCR was recovered from a woman aged 55-69 years in good health and CMV-seropositive. CDR3 residues: CASSLGGARSTEAFF. DNA for the CDR3: TGTGCCAGCAGCCTAGGGGGAGCGCGGAGCACTGAAGCTTTCTTT.